These 18 T cell receptor beta chains came from one sample sequenced in a study of OX40 agonist ivuxolimab in advanced cancers. The assay was immunoSEQ multiplex PCR, and TCRdb's table has in-frame clones only and misses some. Counted here are roughly 60,000 clones, 70% to 90% occurring once; the ten biggest clones make up 4% to 5%. The sequencing here drew on CD4+ or CD8+ T cells sorted from blood, taken in a trial of the OX40 agonist ivuxolimab. The source is an adult with an advanced solid tumor such as melanoma, head and neck, liver or kidney cancer.

This clone turned up a few times. The rearrangement joins TRBV18 to TRBJ2-5; D unclear. The ends were cut back, 1 base at V and 4 bases at J, with 7 bases in the middle. This CDR3 is 13 amino acids long. Germline-derived CDR1 and CDR2 are KGHSH and LQKENI. The CDR3 DNA is TGTGCCAGCTCACCACGGACGCTAGAGACCCAGTACTTC. The encoded protein is CASSPRTLETQYF.

V gene TRBV7-9 combines with J gene TRBJ1-4; no firm D call. This CDR3 comprises 15 residues. CDR1 and CDR2 (germline): SEHNR, FQNEAQ (reference sequence). V shed 4 bases and J shed 0 bases, with 9 bases lying between them. CDR3 loop: CASSSDGPTNEKLFF. CDR3 in DNA: TGTGCCAGCAGCTCGGACGGCCCAACTAATGAAAAACTGTTTTTT.

The J gene is TRBJ2-2, the V gene TRBV9, with D possibly being TRBD2 (6 bases). This CDR3 contains 17 residues. Trimming shortened V by 3 bases and J by 3 bases, and 18 bases separated the two germline ends. Germline values: CDR1 SGDLS, CDR2 YYNGEE. The CDR3 sequence: CASSAAGTDAYTGELFF. As DNA, the CDR3 is TGTGCCAGCAGCGCGGCCGGGACTGACGCTTACACCGGGGAGCTGTTTTTT.

This chain connects TRBV19 to TRBJ1-5, with 8 bases matching TRBD1. V trimming: 4 bases; J trimming: 0 bases; junction bases outside the gene matches: 8. The CDR3 totals 17 residues. Per germline, CDR1 LNHDA and CDR2 SQIVND (reference sequence). CDR3 loop: CASSKRTGSNSNQPQHF. DNA for the CDR3: TGTGCCAGTAGTAAGCGGACAGGGAGTAATAGCAATCAGCCCCAGCATTTT.

The CDR3 loop reads CASSPTGTEFYEQYF. The CDR3 DNA reads as TGTGCCAGCAGCCCAACCGGGACAGAATTCTACGAGCAGTACTTC. The chain employs TRBV5-6 and TRBJ2-7, with 7 bases identical to TRBD1. The CDR3 extends over 15 amino acids. V was clipped by 4 bases and J by 3 bases; unmatched bases: 10. Germline loops: CDR1 SGHDT, CDR2 YYEEEE.

The table lists this clone with a few counts. The chain has TRBV4-3 and TRBJ2-7; 10 positions agree with TRBD1. V dropped 1 base and J dropped 4; count of bases not matched to a gene: 7. The germline V gene encodes CDR1 LGHNA and CDR2 YSLEER. CDR3 length: 16 amino acids. The DNA of the CDR3 is TGCGCCAGCAGCCAAGCGGCCGGGACAGGGGTATACGAGCAGTACTTC. Amino acid sequence: CASSQAAGTGVYEQYF.

The J gene is TRBJ2-1, the V gene TRBV19, with TRBD2 matching over 8 bases. This CDR3 has 14 residues. The junction had 8 bases not matched to a gene; V was cut back by 6 bases and J by 7 bases. Looked up from germline, CDR1 is LNHDA and CDR2 is SQIVND (reference sequence). The CDR3, as DNA: TGTGCCAGTAGCAGTCTAGCGGGTGGGAATGAGCAGTTCTTC. Translating gives CASSSLAGGNEQFF.

The rearrangement links TRBV5-6 to TRBJ2-5, with 12 bases that match TRBD2. Germline assignment: CDR1 SGHDT and CDR2 YYEEEE. CDR3 size: 17 residues. V lost 0 bases, J lost 5 bases, and 8 bases stayed unmatched. The CDR3 bases are TGTGCCAGCAGCTTGGCCGCTAGCGGGAGGGCCTGGGAGACCCAGTACTTC. It yields the protein CASSLAASGRAWETQYF.

The V and J genes are TRBV6-4 and TRBJ2-4, with TRBD2 matching over 12 bases. The V segment lost 3 bases and the J segment 10 bases; nucleotides outside the gene matches: 1. Germline CDR1 is MRHNA and CDR2 is SNTAGT. CDR3 length: 13 amino acids. CDR3 residues: CASSEGLAGIQYF. CDR3 DNA: TGTGCCAGCAGTGAAGGACTAGCGGGAATTCAGTACTTC.

This clone was counted a single time. The rearrangement links TRBV6-5 to TRBJ2-1; 8 bases fit TRBD2. The V gene's germline CDR1 is MNHEY and CDR2 SVGAGI. Unmatched junction bases numbered 11, after V lost 6 bases and J lost 7 bases. CDR3 length: 15 residues. The CDR3 DNA sequence: TGTGCCAGCAGAAGGGGGACTAGTGCACCGAATGAGCAGTTCTTC. Encoded protein: CASRRGTSAPNEQFF.

This clone was counted a few times. The CDR3 nucleotides read TGTGCCAGCAGCAAAACACAGAACACCGGGGAGCTGTTTTTT. Its protein is CASSKTQNTGELFF. This sequence joins TRBV5-4 and TRBJ2-2; D ambiguous. The CDR3 is made up of 14 amino acids. V was cut by 4 bases and J by 1 base, with 8 bases left in between. CDR1 is SGHNT and CDR2 is YYREEE in the germline V gene (reference sequence).

V gene TRBV9 combines with J gene TRBJ2-3; 7 nucleotides match TRBD1. V was clipped by 0 bases and J by 6 bases; unmatched bases: 16. Per germline, CDR1 SGDLS and CDR2 YYNGEE. This CDR3 contains 18 residues. CDR3 DNA sequence: TGTGCCAGCAGCGTAGGAGGGCCCCCGGGACAGTACTCTGATACGCAGTATTTT. It translates to CASSVGGPPGQYSDTQYF.

J is TRBJ1-4 and V is TRBV7-9; D not resolved. Germline lookup yields CDR1 SEHNR and CDR2 FQNEAQ (reference sequence). V lost 5 bases and J 4 bases, leaving 11 bases between the germline ends. This CDR3 is built from 14 residues. The CDR3 protein is CASSLSGHNEKLFF. CDR3 DNA: TGTGCCAGCAGCCTATCCGGGCATAATGAAAAACTGTTTTTT. The entire variable domain, with the rest obtained from reference TRBV7-9 and TRBJ1-4, is as follows: DTGVSQNPRHKITKRGQNVTFRCDPISEHNRLYWYRQTLGQGPEFLTYFQNEAQLEKSRLLSDRFSAERPKGSFSTLEIQRTEQGDSAMYLCASSLSGHNEKLFFGSGTQLSVL.

The sample holds one count of this clone. The chain employs TRBV5-1 and TRBJ2-1, with 12 bases fitting TRBD2. The CDR3 length is 14 residues. The germline gives CDR1 SGHRS, CDR2 YFSETQ. Trimming took 6 bases from V and 7 from J; bases not matched to a gene: 5. The CDR3 DNA is TGCGCCAGCATGACTAGCGGGAGTAAAAATGAGCAGTTCTTC. The encoded protein is CASMTSGSKNEQFF.

Regarding this clone: At one of its ends the junction is not consistent with the germline gene, which may arise from a read error. This chain uses TRBV6-5 with TRBJ2-7; possibly TRBD1 for D (6 bases). Per the germline V gene, CDR1 is MNHEY and CDR2 is SVGAGI. CDR3 length: 12 amino acids. The CDR3 region has the DNA TGTGCCAGCAGACTCAGGAACAGGGTCCCAGCCTTC. This gives the protein CASRLRNRVPAF.

This clone was seen more than once but under ten times. J is TRBJ1-2 and V is TRBV11-2, with D uncertain. This CDR3 spans 13 amino acids. V dropped 3 bases and J dropped 3 bases, with 8 bases sitting between them. Germline V gives CDR1 SGHAT, CDR2 FQNNGV. The CDR3 region is CASSFPEDYGYTF. CDR3 nucleotide sequence: TGTGCCAGCAGCTTCCCAGAGGACTATGGCTACACCTTC. Looking up the rest from reference TRBV11-2 and TRBJ1-2 gives the full variable domain: EAGVAQSPRYKIIEKRQSVAFWCNPISGHATLYWYQQILGQGPKLLIQFQNNGVVDDSQLPKDRFSAERLKGVDSTLKIQPAKLEDSAVYLCASSFPEDYGYTFGSGTRLTVV.

This chain joins TRBV5-1 and TRBJ2-5; the D is unclear. CDR3 size: 15 residues. V lost 4 bases and J 3 bases, leaving 16 bases between the germline ends. The germline V gene encodes CDR1 SGHRS and CDR2 YFSETQ. DNA of the CDR3: TGCGCCAGCAGCCCTAGTGTGGGGTCAGAAGAGACCCAGTACTTC. Translation: CASSPSVGSEETQYF.

The rearrangement uses TRBV30 and TRBJ2-7; 12 bases map to TRBD1. V was pared by 3 bases and J by 4 bases, with 10 bases of the junction left unmatched. Per the germline V gene, CDR1 is GTSNPN and CDR2 is SVGIG (reference sequence). The CDR3 spans 16 residues. The DNA of the CDR3 is TGTGCCTGGAGCGCTGGAACGGGACAGGGGGCTTACGAGCAGTACTTC. Its protein product is CAWSAGTGQGAYEQYF. The variable domain in full, with the rest retrieved from reference TRBV30 and TRBJ2-7, is SQTIHQWPATLVQPVGSPLSLECTVEGTSNPNLYWYRQAAGRGLQLLFYSVGIGQISSEVPQNLSASRPQDRQFILSSKKLLLSDSGFYLCAWSAGTGQGAYEQYFGPGTRLTVT.